This note documents a single T cell receptor (beta chain) sequence. The data belong to a study of T cell changes during pregnancy in multiple sclerosis. This CDR3 spans 13 amino acids. The germline gives CDR1 SNHLY, CDR2 FYNNEI. The germline V and J ends were trimmed by 6 bases and 5 bases, with 13 bases remaining between them. TCRdb's table, derived via immunoSEQ multiplex PCR, lists solely in-frame clones and lacks some. The sample includes more than 35,000 clones, around nine tenths of them seen just once. The sequence derives from a female donor in good health, enrolled as a control in a pregnancy study. Material: CD4+ T cells from peripheral blood mononuclear cells, obtained in the third trimester of pregnancy. This chain uses TRBV2 with TRBJ2-5, with D tentatively TRBD2 (7 bases). The CDR3 DNA follows: TGTGCCAGCAGGACTAGCCAGGGGGAGACCCAGTACTTC. It codes for CASRTSQGETQYF.